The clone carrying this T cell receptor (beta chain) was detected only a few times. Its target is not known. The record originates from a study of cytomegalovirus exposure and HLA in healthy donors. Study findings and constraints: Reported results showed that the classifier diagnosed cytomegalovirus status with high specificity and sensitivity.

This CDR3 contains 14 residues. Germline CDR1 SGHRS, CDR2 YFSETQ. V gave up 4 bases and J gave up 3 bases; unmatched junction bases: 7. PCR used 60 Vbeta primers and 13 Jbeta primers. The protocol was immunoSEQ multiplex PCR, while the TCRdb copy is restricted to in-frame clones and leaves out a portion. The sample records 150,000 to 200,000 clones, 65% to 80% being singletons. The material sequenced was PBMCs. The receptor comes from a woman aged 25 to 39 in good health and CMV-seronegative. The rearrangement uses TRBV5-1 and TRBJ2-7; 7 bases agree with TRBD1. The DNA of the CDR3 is TGCGCCAGCAGCATGGACAGGCTAAACTACGAGCAGTACTTC. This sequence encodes CASSMDRLNYEQYF.